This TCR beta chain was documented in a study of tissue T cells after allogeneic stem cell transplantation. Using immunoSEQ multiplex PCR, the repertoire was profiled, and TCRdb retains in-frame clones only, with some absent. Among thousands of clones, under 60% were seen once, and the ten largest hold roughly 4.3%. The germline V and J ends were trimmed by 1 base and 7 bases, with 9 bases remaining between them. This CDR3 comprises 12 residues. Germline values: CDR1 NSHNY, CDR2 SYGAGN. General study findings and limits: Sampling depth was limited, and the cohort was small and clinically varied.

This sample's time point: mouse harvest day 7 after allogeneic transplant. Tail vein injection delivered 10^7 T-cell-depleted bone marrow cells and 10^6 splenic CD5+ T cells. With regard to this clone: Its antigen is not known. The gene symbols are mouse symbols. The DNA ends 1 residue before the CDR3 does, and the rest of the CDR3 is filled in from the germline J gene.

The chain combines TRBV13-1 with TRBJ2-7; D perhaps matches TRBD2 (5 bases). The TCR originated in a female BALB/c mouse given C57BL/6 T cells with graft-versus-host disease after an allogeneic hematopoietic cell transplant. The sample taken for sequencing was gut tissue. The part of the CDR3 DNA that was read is TGTGCCAGCAGTGATCTGGGTTGGGAACAGTAC. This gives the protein CASSDLGWEQY. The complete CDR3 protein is CASSDLGWEQYF.